What follows are 13 T cell receptor beta chains derived from one specimen sequenced in a study of blood T cell repertoires in COVID-19. TCRdb's table, derived via immunoSEQ multiplex PCR, lists solely in-frame clones and lacks some. The sample lists 150,000 to 200,000 clones, over 70% seen once, with 17% in the top ten. The sequenced sample consisted of peripheral blood. These receptors were obtained from a man aged 60 to 75 with active or convalescent COVID-19.

J is TRBJ2-2 and V is TRBV4-2; D perhaps matches TRBD1 (5 bases). The germline CDR1 and CDR2 sequences are LGHNA and YNFKEQ. With 6 bases removed from V and 4 bases from J, the gap between germline ends came to 12 bases. The CDR3 length is 14 residues. The CDR3 DNA reads TGTGCCAGCAGGGACGACAGCCGCACCGGGGAGCTGTTTTTT. Encoded protein: CASRDDSRTGELFF.

The J gene is TRBJ2-3, the V gene TRBV7-3; the match to TRBD2 covers 7 bases. Germline lookup yields CDR1 SGHTA and CDR2 FQGTGA. With 0 bases clipped from V and 1 base from J, the junction kept 10 bases outside the gene matches. The CDR3 extends over 18 amino acids. The CDR3, as DNA: TGTGCCAGCAGCTTAACGCATCGGGCTAGCGGCGGCACAGATACGCAGTATTTT. As protein: CASSLTHRASGGTDTQYF.

This clone was seen a few times. The chain links TRBV18 to TRBJ1-4; 8 bases match TRBD1. Germline CDR1 reads KGHSH; CDR2 reads LQKENI. This CDR3 spans 14 amino acids. The junction had 4 bases not matched to a gene; V was cut back by 5 bases and J by 5 bases. The CDR3 DNA reads TGTGCCAGCTCAAGACAGGGGAGGAATGAAAAACTGTTTTTT. As protein: CASSRQGRNEKLFF.

The chain uses TRBV12-3 or TRBV12-4 and TRBJ2-1; a weak D match, TRBD2 (6 bases). V was pared by 6 bases and J by 8 bases, with 11 bases between. The CDR3 sequence is 12 residues long. CDR3 sequence (DNA): TGTGCCAGCAGACGATCTAGCGATGAGCAGTTCTTC. Translation: CASRRSSDEQFF.

The chain recombines TRBV6-5 with TRBJ2-7; D remains ambiguous. The CDR3 loop spans 16 amino acids. Deletions cut 2 bases from V and 5 bases from J, with 19 bases between. The germline V gene encodes CDR1 MNHEY and CDR2 SVGAGI. The chain's CDR3 is CASSYVRYGAVDEQYF. The CDR3 coding sequence is TGTGCCAGCAGTTACGTCCGGTACGGAGCCGTCGACGAGCAGTACTTC.

The rearrangement links TRBV5-1 to TRBJ1-4; D perhaps matches TRBD1 (6 bases). This CDR3 has 16 amino acids. Deletions cut 0 bases from V and 6 bases from J, with 15 bases between. Per the germline V gene, CDR1 is SGHRS and CDR2 is YFSETQ. The CDR3 bases are TGCGCCAGCAGCTTGGCGATCCAGGGGAACTATGAAAAACTGTTTTTT. Its translation: CASSLAIQGNYEKLFF.

The V gene is TRBV6-5, the J gene TRBJ2-1; 13 nucleotides agree with TRBD2. Germline V gene data show CDR1 as MNHEY and CDR2 as SVGAGI. The CDR3 consists of 14 residues. J lost 7 bases, V lost 6 bases, and 3 bases had no gene match. The CDR3 sequence is CASRLAGGRNEQFF. The CDR3 DNA reads as TGTGCCAGCAGACTAGCGGGAGGGCGGAATGAGCAGTTCTTC.

For the CDR3, the DNA is TGCAGCGGGAGACTAGCGGTATCCTACGAGCAGTACTTC. It yields the protein CSGRLAVSYEQYF. The V gene is TRBV29-1, the J gene TRBJ2-7, with 9 bases identical to TRBD2. The CDR3 covers 13 residues. Trimming at V came to 7 bases and at J to 1 base, leaving 5 bases not matched to a gene. Germline CDR1 SQVTM, CDR2 ANQGSEA.

The chain has TRBV6-5 and TRBJ1-1, with D hard to call. Trimming pared 5 bases from V and 4 bases from J, leaving 17 bases between. The CDR3 runs 15 residues. The germline V gene has CDR1 MNHEY and CDR2 SVGAGI. The CDR3 nucleotides read TGTGCCAGCAGTCCCCACAGTACCCGGGGCACTGAAGCTTTCTTT. This encodes CASSPHSTRGTEAFF.

The CDR3 nucleotides read TGTGCCAGCAGCTTAAGGAAACGGGGTGGGAACGAGCAGTACTTC. Protein product: CASSLRKRGGNEQYF. This chain uses TRBV11-2 with TRBJ2-7; D is possibly TRBD2 (5 bases). Per germline, CDR1 SGHAT and CDR2 FQNNGV. The CDR3 is 15 residues long. V lost 2 bases, J lost 5 bases, and 16 bases lay in between.

The V and J genes are TRBV6-5 and TRBJ1-4, with a tentative D call TRBD1 (6 bases). The V and J ends lost 6 bases and 12 bases respectively, with 14 bases between them. The V gene's germline CDR1 is MNHEY and CDR2 SVGAGI. The CDR3 spans 12 residues. The DNA of the CDR3 is TGTGCCAGCAGCCACAGGGTAGGGGAACTGTTTTTT. Protein: CASSHRVGELFF.

This clone was seen a single time. This chain links TRBV25-1 with TRBJ2-1, with 7 bases lining up with TRBD2. This CDR3 contains 18 residues. Trimming took 3 bases from V and 1 from J; bases not matched to a gene: 12. The germline gives CDR1 MGHDK, CDR2 SYGVNS. In DNA form, the CDR3 reads TGTGCCAGCAGTGATCATCGCGGGAGAGTCCAATCCTACAATGAGCAGTTCTTC. This sequence encodes CASSDHRGRVQSYNEQFF. The complete variable domain, with remaining parts taken from reference TRBV25-1 and TRBJ2-1, reads EADIYQTPRYLVIGTGKKITLECSQTMGHDKMYWYQQDPGMELHLIHYSYGVNSTEKGDLSSESTVSRIRTEHFPLTLESARPSHTSQYLCASSDHRGRVQSYNEQFFGPGTRLTVL.

The gene calls are TRBV9 and TRBJ2-1; D may be TRBD1 (6 bases). Per germline, CDR1 SGDLS and CDR2 YYNGEE. V dropped 0 bases and J dropped 8 bases, with 21 bases sitting between them. The CDR3 length is 17 residues. This chain's CDR3 is CASSVAPYEAGEHEQFF. The CDR3, as DNA: TGTGCCAGCAGCGTAGCCCCATATGAGGCAGGGGAACATGAGCAGTTCTTC.